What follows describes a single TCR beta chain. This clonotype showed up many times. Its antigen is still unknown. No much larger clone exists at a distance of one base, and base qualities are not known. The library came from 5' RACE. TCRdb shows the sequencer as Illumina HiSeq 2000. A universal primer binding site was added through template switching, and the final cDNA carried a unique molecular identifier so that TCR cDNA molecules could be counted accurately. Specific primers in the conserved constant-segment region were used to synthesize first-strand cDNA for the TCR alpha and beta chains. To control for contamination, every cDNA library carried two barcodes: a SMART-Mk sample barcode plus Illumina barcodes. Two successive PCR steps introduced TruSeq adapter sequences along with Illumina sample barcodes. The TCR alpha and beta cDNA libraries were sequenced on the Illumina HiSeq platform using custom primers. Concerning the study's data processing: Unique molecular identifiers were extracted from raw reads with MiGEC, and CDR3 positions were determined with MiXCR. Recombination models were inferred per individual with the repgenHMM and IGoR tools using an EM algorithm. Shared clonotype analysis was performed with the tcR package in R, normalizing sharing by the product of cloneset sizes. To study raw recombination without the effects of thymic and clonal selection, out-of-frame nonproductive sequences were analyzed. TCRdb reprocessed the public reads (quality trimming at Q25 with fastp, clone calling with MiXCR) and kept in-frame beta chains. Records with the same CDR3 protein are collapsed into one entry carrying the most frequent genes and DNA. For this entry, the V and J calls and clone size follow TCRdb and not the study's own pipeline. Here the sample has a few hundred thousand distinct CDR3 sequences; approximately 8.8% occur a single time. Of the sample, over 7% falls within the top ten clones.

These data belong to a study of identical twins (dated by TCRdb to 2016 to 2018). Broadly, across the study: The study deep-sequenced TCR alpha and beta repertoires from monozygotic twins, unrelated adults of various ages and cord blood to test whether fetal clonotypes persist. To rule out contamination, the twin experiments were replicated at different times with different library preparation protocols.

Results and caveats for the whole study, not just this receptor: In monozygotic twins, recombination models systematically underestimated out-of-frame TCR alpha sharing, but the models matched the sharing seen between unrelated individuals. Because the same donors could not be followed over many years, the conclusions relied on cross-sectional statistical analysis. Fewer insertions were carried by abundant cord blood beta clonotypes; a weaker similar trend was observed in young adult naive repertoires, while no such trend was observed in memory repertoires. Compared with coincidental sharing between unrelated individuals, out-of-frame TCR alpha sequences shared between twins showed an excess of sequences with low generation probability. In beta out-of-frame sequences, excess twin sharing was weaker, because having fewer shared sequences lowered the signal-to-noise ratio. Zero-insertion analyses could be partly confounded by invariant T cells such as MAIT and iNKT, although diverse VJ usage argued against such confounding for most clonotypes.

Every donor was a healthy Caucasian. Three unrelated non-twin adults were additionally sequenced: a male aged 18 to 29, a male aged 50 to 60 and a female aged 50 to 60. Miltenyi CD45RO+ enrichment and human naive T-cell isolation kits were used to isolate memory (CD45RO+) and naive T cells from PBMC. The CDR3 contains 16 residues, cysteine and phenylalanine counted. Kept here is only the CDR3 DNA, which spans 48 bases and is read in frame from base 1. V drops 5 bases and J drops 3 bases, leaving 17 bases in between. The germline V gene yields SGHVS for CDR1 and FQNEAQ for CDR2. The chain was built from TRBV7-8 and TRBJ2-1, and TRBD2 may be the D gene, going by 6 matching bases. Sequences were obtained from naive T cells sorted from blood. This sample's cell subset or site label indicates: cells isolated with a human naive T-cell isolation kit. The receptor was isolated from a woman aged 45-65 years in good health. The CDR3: CASSLMASGHYNEQFF. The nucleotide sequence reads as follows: TGTGCCAGCAGCCTAATGGCGAGCGGGCACTACAATGAGCAGTTCTTC.